The 9 T cell receptor beta chains below were found in one sample sequenced in a study of shared clonotypes between healthy human individuals. The assay was immunoSEQ multiplex PCR, and TCRdb's table has in-frame clones only and misses some. The sample lists about 1 million clones, around 74% occurring once. Source material: memory CD4+ T cells sorted from blood. Subset described: CD45RA-negative fraction. The receptors shown here come from a man between 18 and 29 years old in good health.

The chain joins TRBV5-1 to TRBJ1-4; D possibly corresponds to TRBD1 (6 bases). CDR3 length equals 17 residues. The V gene's germline CDR1 is SGHRS and CDR2 YFSETQ. Between the trimmed V and J ends, which lost 5 bases and 0 bases, there was a span of 17 bases. The CDR3 DNA reads TGCGCCAGCAGTTCGGGGGGCAGAACCGCAACTAATGAAAAACTGTTTTTT. It codes for CASSSGGRTATNEKLFF.

The chain couples TRBV5-1 to TRBJ2-5, with 9 positions matching TRBD1. Germline V gene sequence: CDR1 SGHRS, CDR2 YFSETQ. This CDR3 is 15 amino acids long. The junction had 4 bases not matched to a gene; V was cut back by 1 base and J by 3 bases. For the CDR3, the DNA is TGCGCCAGCAGCTTGCAGGGGACAGGGAAAGAGACCCAGTACTTC. Amino acid sequence: CASSLQGTGKETQYF.

The chain has TRBV6-5 and TRBJ2-6; no definite D call. Deletions cut 7 bases from V and 4 bases from J, with 8 bases between. The CDR3 has 13 residues. Germline V gene data show CDR1 as MNHEY and CDR2 as SVGAGI. DNA of the CDR3: TGTGCCAGCAAAAGGTCCGGGGCCAACGTCCTGACTTTC. Its protein is CASKRSGANVLTF.

The chain carries TRBV28 and TRBJ1-4; D not resolved. The CDR3 totals 12 residues. Trimming left V 6 bases short and J 6 bases short, with 8 bases between. CDR1 and CDR2 from the germline V gene are MDHEN and SYDVKM. The CDR3: CASSEEDEKLFF. The CDR3 DNA reads TGTGCCAGCAGCGAGGAGGATGAAAAACTGTTTTTT.

The chain couples TRBV4-3 to TRBJ1-4; D possibly corresponds to TRBD1 (5 bases). The CDR3 totals 16 residues. Trimming left V 4 bases short and J 5 bases short, with 17 bases between. Per germline, CDR1 LGHNA and CDR2 YSLEER. This CDR3 reads CASSPVNSGGNEKLFF. The CDR3 DNA reads TGCGCCAGCAGCCCAGTAAATTCCGGGGGGAATGAAAAACTGTTTTTT.

On this clone: A read error may account for a junction end that differs from germline. CDR3 loop: CASSVGGSSEKLFF. DNA for the CDR3: TGTGCCAGCAGCGTAGGGGGCAGTAGTGAAAAACTGTTTTTT. The gene calls are TRBV13 and TRBJ1-4; 7 bases line up with TRBD1. The CDR3 runs to 14 residues. Per germline, CDR1 PRHDT and CDR2 FYEKMQ (reference sequence).

Ten or more counts support this clone. CDR3 bases: TGTGCCAGCAGCTTGGGAAGGGGGAGGGCCGGGAGCACCGGGGAGCTGTTTTTT. This translates into CASSLGRGRAGSTGELFF. This chain connects TRBV7-2 to TRBJ2-2; TRBD2 is a possible D gene (7 bases). The V end lost 3 bases, the J end lost 4 bases, and 21 bases lay between the germline ends. The length of the CDR3 is 18 residues. The germline gives CDR1 SGHTA, CDR2 FQGNSA.

J is TRBJ2-5 and V is TRBV2; the match to TRBD1 covers 9 bases. Germline-derived CDR1 and CDR2 are SNHLY and FYNNEI. CDR3 size: 12 residues. J gave up 4 bases and V 10 bases, and 4 bases lay outside the gene matches. The CDR3 DNA is TGTGCCACCCAGGACAGGGGAGAGACCCAGTACTTC. This codes for CATQDRGETQYF.

This chain connects TRBV7-9 to TRBJ1-2, with D unresolved. Germline assignment: CDR1 SEHNR and CDR2 FQNEAQ (reference sequence). The V end lost 1 base, the J end lost 7 bases, and 22 bases lay between the germline ends. This CDR3 is 17 amino acids long. The CDR3 spells CASSLDVSSAPLGGYTF. CDR3 nucleotide sequence: TGTGCCAGCAGCTTAGATGTGTCGTCAGCGCCGTTGGGTGGCTACACCTTC.